This TCR beta chain was sequenced during a study of human T cells and chemical hapten exposure. TCRdb called the RACE reads again in MiXCR, with one record for every CDR3 protein. The table records some 91,000 distinct CDR3 sequences, around 25% of them present only once. Time point reported: patch test 3, about 24 weeks after DPC sensitization. Regarding treatment: therapeutic diphenylcyclopropenone sensitization with weekly scalp DPC. CDR1 and CDR2 (germline): SGHTA, FQGNSA. Trimming stripped 8 bases from V and 7 bases from J, with 9 bases between. The CDR3 is made up of 12 amino acids. The chain carries TRBV7-2 and TRBJ1-6; D might be TRBD1 (5 bases). The TCR originated in a man in his forties or fifties with alopecia areata. Some clones in this sample may be carry-over from other donors' samples. This specimen was whole blood, taken in connection with sensitization to the hapten diphenylcyclopropenone (DPC). The CDR3 is CASQGLNSPLHF. In nucleotides, the CDR3 is TGTGCCAGCCAGGGACTAAATTCACCCCTCCACTTT. Full variable domain (missing parts from reference TRBV7-2 and TRBJ1-6): GAGVSQSPSNKVTEKGKDVELRCDPISGHTALYWYRQSLGQGLEFLIYFQGNSAPDKSGLPSDRFSAERTGGSVSTLTIQRTQQEDSAVYLCASQGLNSPLHFGNGTRLTVT.